These 9 T cell receptor beta chains originate from one sample sequenced in a study of T cells in Graves' hyperthyroidism and ophthalmopathy. Using RNA transcripts as the source, TCR beta CDR3 regions were amplified. First-round RT-PCR targeting the TCR CDR3 was performed with the HTBI primer set. TCRdb ran MiXCR on the multiplex PCR reads and lists one entry per CDR3 protein. The sample comprises about 690,000 distinct CDR3 sequences, roughly a sixth of which are singletons, and roughly 15% rests with the top ten. Specimen: blood. These receptor sequences come from a man aged 45-65 years with Graves' hyperthyroidism.

This clonotype has just a few counts. The gene calls are TRBV29-1 and TRBJ2-7; 8 bases map to TRBD1. Germline V CDR1 and CDR2: SQVTM, ANQGSEA. CDR3 size: 9 residues. In DNA, the CDR3 is TGCGATACAGGGGGCGAGCAGTACTTC. Translation: CDTGGEQYF.

This clonotype was observed many times. The genes are TRBV24-1 and TRBJ2-1, with 7 bases lining up with TRBD1. Trimming removed 4 bases from V and 7 bases from J; junction bases left unmatched: 15. The CDR3 is 17 amino acids. CDR1 KGHDR and CDR2 SFDVKD come from the germline V gene. CDR3 nucleotide sequence: TGTGCCACCAGTGAATCGCCAGGGGGATCCCCAGGTAATGAGCAGTTCTTC. Translation: CATSESPGGSPGNEQFF.

This rearrangement joins TRBV25-1 to TRBJ2-7; possibly TRBD2 for D (5 bases). The V end lost 8 bases, the J end lost 1 base, and 12 bases lay between the germline ends. Germline lookup yields CDR1 MGHDK and CDR2 SYGVNS. CDR3 length equals 13 residues. Written as DNA, the CDR3 is TGTGCCAGCGAGTCGGGGTTTTCCTACGAGCAGTACTTC. The encoded protein is CASESGFSYEQYF.

CDR3 sequence: CASRADRNFEQYF. For the CDR3, the DNA is TGTGCCAGCAGGGCGGACAGGAATTTCGAGCAGTACTTC. This rearrangement joins TRBV2 to TRBJ2-7; TRBD1 aligns across 7 bases. The germline gives CDR1 SNHLY, CDR2 FYNNEI. This CDR3 has 13 amino acids. V trimming: 6 bases; J trimming: 6 bases; junction bases outside the gene matches: 8.

The chain has TRBV30 and TRBJ2-3, with D possibly TRBD2 on 6 matching bases. Looked up from germline, CDR1 is GTSNPN and CDR2 is SVGIG (reference sequence). Trimming left V 7 bases short and J 0 bases short, with 11 bases between. CDR3 length equals 13 residues. The CDR3 DNA sequence: TGTGCCTCGGCGGGACCCAGCACAGATACGCAGTATTTT. Protein: CASAGPSTDTQYF. The full variable domain, its missing parts supplied by reference TRBV30 and TRBJ2-3, is SQTIHQWPATLVQPVGSPLSLECTVEGTSNPNLYWYRQAAGRGLQLLFYSVGIGQISSEVPQNLSASRPQDRQFILSSKKLLLSDSGFYLCASAGPSTDTQYFGPGTRLTVL.

In this sample, this clonotype turned up a few times. This sequence joins TRBV29-1 and TRBJ2-7, with TRBD2 identical over 10 bases. Germline V gene sequence: CDR1 SQVTM, CDR2 ANQGSEA. The V and J ends lost 2 bases and 5 bases, in that order; junction bases with no gene match: 3. This CDR3 is 13 amino acids long. Written as DNA, the CDR3 is TGCAGCGTTGAACTAGCGGGAGTCGACGAGCAGTACTTC. Translating gives CSVELAGVDEQYF.

About this clonotype: A much larger clone differs from this one at a single base, so this may be a read error. The V call is TRBV6-5, the J call TRBJ2-7; D ambiguous. This CDR3 is built from 12 residues. Germline lookup yields CDR1 MNHEY and CDR2 SVGAGI. CDR3 region: CASSYAPYEPYF. In DNA, the CDR3 is TGTGCCAGCAGTTACGCCCCGTACGAGCCGTACTTC.

This clonotype has at least ten counts. The chain recombines TRBV7-3 with TRBJ1-6; D may be TRBD1 (5 bases). The CDR3 spans 15 residues. V dropped 1 base and J dropped 4 bases, with 8 bases sitting between them. Germline V gene lookup returns CDR1 SGHTA and CDR2 FQGTGA. CDR3 coding DNA: TGTGCCAGCAGCTTAATGGGGACTTATAATTCACCCCTCCACTTT. Its protein is CASSLMGTYNSPLHF.

The chain uses TRBV4-1 and TRBJ2-1; D gene ambiguous. There are 17 residues in the CDR3. Germline V gene data show CDR1 as MGHRA and CDR2 as YSYEKL. V dropped 0 bases and J dropped 0 bases, with 12 bases sitting between them. CDR3: CASSQDGSTSSYNEQFF. As DNA, the CDR3 is TGCGCCAGCAGCCAAGATGGGTCCACGAGCTCCTACAATGAGCAGTTCTTC.